Shown below are 20 T cell receptor beta chains from a single sample sequenced in a study of OX40 agonist ivuxolimab in advanced cancers. The table came from immunoSEQ multiplex PCR; TCRdb's copy has only in-frame clones and leaves some out. The sample lists tens of thousands of clones, just under 90% occurring once. Sequences were derived from CD4+ or CD8+ T cells sorted from blood, sampled in a trial of the OX40 agonist ivuxolimab. These receptors originate from an adult with an advanced solid tumor such as melanoma, head and neck, liver or kidney cancer.

The CDR3: CASSPPRDNEQFF. The CDR3, as DNA: TGTGCCAGCTCACCCCCCAGGGACAATGAGCAGTTCTTC. The chain uses TRBV18 and TRBJ2-1; possible D gene TRBD1, 5 bases. The CDR3 sequence is 13 residues long. The V end lost 3 bases, the J end lost 5 bases, and 8 bases lay between the germline ends. Germline assignment: CDR1 KGHSH and CDR2 LQKENI.

This clone was counted between two and nine times. The rearrangement joins TRBV7-6 to TRBJ2-7; 8 bases are shared with TRBD1. The CDR3 has 14 amino acids. The junction had 1 base not matched to a gene; V was cut back by 2 bases and J by 1 base. The germline gives CDR1 SGHVS, CDR2 FNYEAQ. The CDR3 protein is CASSLTGGSYEQYF. In DNA, the CDR3 is TGTGCCAGCAGCTTAACAGGGGGTTCCTACGAGCAGTACTTC.

The chain joins TRBV2 to TRBJ2-7, with 10 bases aligning to TRBD1. Germline CDR1 is SNHLY and CDR2 is FYNNEI. The CDR3 has 14 residues. Unmatched junction bases numbered 9, after V lost 8 bases and J lost 5 bases. Here the CDR3 reads CASRATGGLNEQYF. Written as DNA, the CDR3 is TGTGCCAGCCGAGCGACAGGGGGCTTAAACGAGCAGTACTTC.

This clone was seen a handful of times. The chain carries TRBV13 and TRBJ1-1; TRBD1 might be the D (6 bases). The germline V gene has CDR1 PRHDT and CDR2 FYEKMQ (reference sequence). CDR3 size: 11 residues. V was pared by 7 bases and J by 6 bases, with 9 bases between. CDR3 loop: CASTRTAEAFF. The CDR3 DNA follows: TGTGCCAGCACCCGGACAGCTGAAGCTTTCTTT.

The rearrangement links TRBV15 to TRBJ2-7, with 8 bases identical to TRBD1. The CDR3 covers 15 residues. The germline gives CDR1 LNHNV, CDR2 YYDKDF (reference sequence). J lost 2 bases, V lost 5 bases, and 8 bases had no gene match. The CDR3 DNA follows: TGTGCCACCAGCCCTGACAGGGGTGGTCCCTACGAGCAGTACTTC. This gives the protein CATSPDRGGPYEQYF.

The CDR3 reads CASSSWTSGIYEQYF. The CDR3, as DNA: TGTGCCAGCAGCTCGTGGACTAGCGGGATCTACGAGCAGTACTTC. The rearrangement links TRBV5-8 to TRBJ2-5, with 12 bases aligning to TRBD2. TRBJ2-7 explains the end of the DNA better; the J call may be wrong. Per germline, CDR1 SGHTS and CDR2 YDEGEE. CDR3 size: 15 residues.

The CDR3 nucleotides are TGTGCCTGGAGCCAGGGGCCGGACACTGAAGCTTTCTTT. Translated: CAWSQGPDTEAFF. The chain combines TRBV30 with TRBJ1-1; perhaps TRBD1 as D (6 bases). The CDR3 is 13 residues long. Trimming pared 3 bases from V and 3 bases from J, leaving 11 bases between. Germline V gene sequence: CDR1 GTSNPN, CDR2 SVGIG (reference sequence).

The V gene is TRBV9, the J gene TRBJ2-2; the match to TRBD1 covers 10 bases. The CDR3 has 17 residues. V lost 3 bases, J lost 7 bases, and 12 bases stayed unmatched. CDR1 and CDR2 (germline): SGDLS, YYNGEE. In nucleotides, the CDR3 is TGTGCCAGCAGCGCGACGGATGGGACAGGGGTATACGGGGAGCTGTTTTTT. Translation gives CASSATDGTGVYGELFF.

The chain links TRBV25-1 to TRBJ2-1; D may match TRBD1 or TRBD2 (5 bases each). CDR3 length: 15 residues. V lost 6 bases and J lost 4, with 16 bases in between. Per germline, CDR1 MGHDK and CDR2 SYGVNS. Written as DNA, the CDR3 is TGTGCCAGCAGGACCACGGGACCAAATTACAATGAGCAGTTCTTC. The encoded protein is CASRTTGPNYNEQFF.

The CDR3 reads CASSLEGTGVLDEQFF. The CDR3 nucleotides are TGTGCCAGCAGTTTGGAGGGGACAGGGGTATTGGATGAGCAGTTCTTC. The rearrangement joins TRBV6-5 to TRBJ2-1; 10 positions agree with TRBD1. This CDR3 comprises 16 residues. Germline V gives CDR1 MNHEY, CDR2 SVGAGI. After removal of 4 bases from V and 8 bases from J, the junction contained 11 bases not matched to a gene.

The rearrangement uses TRBV5-1 and TRBJ2-1, with 9 bases fitting TRBD1. This CDR3 is built from 16 residues. Germline V gene lookup returns CDR1 SGHRS and CDR2 YFSETQ. The ends lost 1 base at V and 8 bases at J; junction bases unmatched: 10. DNA of the CDR3: TGCGCCAGCAGCTTGCTCCAGGGACAGGGTCTAGATGAGCAGTTCTTC. Protein sequence: CASSLLQGQGLDEQFF.

Here the CDR3 reads CSVGPGISAHEQFF. The CDR3 bases are TGCAGCGTTGGACCAGGGATATCGGCGCATGAGCAGTTCTTC. The chain is built from TRBV29-1 and TRBJ2-1; weak D call: TRBD1 (5 bases). The V end lost 4 bases, the J end lost 8 bases, and 18 bases lay between the germline ends. CDR3 size: 14 residues. The germline gives CDR1 SQVTM, CDR2 ANQGSEA.

This chain joins TRBV6-1 and TRBJ2-1, with TRBD2 matching over 10 bases. Looked up from germline, CDR1 is MNHNS and CDR2 is SASEGT. V shed 2 bases and J 4 bases; nucleotides not matched to a gene: 5. The length of the CDR3 is 16 residues. CDR3 residues: CASSERKREGYNEQFF. The CDR3 nucleotides are TGTGCCAGCAGTGAACGCAAGCGGGAGGGTTACAATGAGCAGTTCTTC.

The gene calls are TRBV6-1 and TRBJ1-2; D is ambiguous. Germline V gene lookup returns CDR1 MNHNS and CDR2 SASEGT. The CDR3 loop spans 14 amino acids. V dropped 6 bases and J dropped 3 bases, with 14 bases sitting between them. CDR3 sequence (DNA): TGTGCCAGCAGCCTATCAGGTACAGACTATGGCTACACCTTC. Translated: CASSLSGTDYGYTF.

The gene calls are TRBV9 and TRBJ1-2, with D hard to call. There are 12 residues in the CDR3. The V end was cut by 3 bases, the J end by 2 bases, with 5 bases between. Germline lookup yields CDR1 SGDLS and CDR2 YYNGEE. The CDR3 region is CASSGRNYGYTF. CDR3 sequence (DNA): TGTGCCAGCAGCGGACGGAACTATGGCTACACCTTC.

The rearrangement uses TRBV19 and TRBJ1-5; TRBD1 matches 7 bases. The CDR3 has 15 amino acids. Looked up from germline, CDR1 is LNHDA and CDR2 is SQIVND (reference sequence). V lost 3 bases and J lost 3; bases outside the gene matches: 5. This CDR3 reads CASSIQGTVNQPQHF. The CDR3 bases are TGTGCCAGTAGTATTCAAGGGACAGTCAATCAGCCCCAGCATTTT.

The rearrangement links TRBV9 to TRBJ2-3; 12 bases are a match to TRBD2. CDR3 length: 15 residues. Germline V lookup: CDR1 SGDLS, CDR2 YYNGEE. The V gene end was trimmed by 4 bases and the J gene end by 5 bases; junction bases not matched to a gene: 5. The CDR3 DNA reads as TGTGCCAGCAGCCCACTAGCGGGAGGAGGAGATACGCAGTATTTT. The encoded protein is CASSPLAGGGDTQYF.

The chain carries TRBV6-5 and TRBJ1-1; maybe TRBD1 (6 bases). Trimming removed 2 bases at V and 2 bases at J, with 12 bases between. CDR1 and CDR2 from the germline V gene are MNHEY and SVGAGI. This CDR3 comprises 15 residues. The CDR3 nucleotides read TGTGCCAGCAGTTACACCTGGACAGCTAACACTGAAGCTTTCTTT. Translating gives CASSYTWTANTEAFF.

This sequence joins TRBV6-5 and TRBJ2-2, with D perhaps matching TRBD1 (5 bases). Trimming took 2 bases from V and 4 from J, leaving 11 bases between them. CDR3 length: 15 amino acids. Looked up from germline, CDR1 is MNHEY and CDR2 is SVGAGI. CDR3 sequence reads: CASSYPTDSTGELFF. CDR3 coding DNA: TGTGCCAGCAGTTACCCGACAGACAGCACCGGGGAGCTGTTTTTT.

CDR3 DNA: TGTGCCAGCTCACAAACCAAGGGCTTCGAGCAGTACTTC. Translating it yields CASSQTKGFEQYF. The rearrangement links TRBV18 to TRBJ2-7; D remains unclear. Germline V lookup: CDR1 KGHSH, CDR2 LQKENI. There are 13 residues in the CDR3. The ends were cut back, 4 bases at V and 6 bases at J, with 13 bases in the middle. Full variable domain (outside the CDR3, taken from reference TRBV18 and TRBJ2-7): NAGVMQNPRHLVRRRGQEARLRCSPMKGHSHVYWYRQLPEEGLKFMVYLQKENIIDESGMPKERFSAEFPKEGPSILRIQQVVRGDSAAYFCASSQTKGFEQYFGPGTRLTVT.